This T cell receptor (beta chain) was sequenced for a study of blood T cell repertoires in COVID-19. Study as a whole: PBMCs, B-cell-depleted T cells, or T cells were the source of the cDNA or gDNA that made up the material.

The table came from immunoSEQ multiplex PCR; TCRdb's copy has only in-frame clones and leaves some out. This table holds 20,000 to 25,000 clones, around 82% found once. Trimming shortened V by 2 bases and J by 0 bases, and 9 bases separated the two germline ends. The CDR3 is 14 residues long. Germline V CDR1 and CDR2: SGHRS, YFSETQ. The V gene is TRBV5-1, the J gene TRBJ2-7; D might be TRBD2 (5 bases). This clonotype was sampled from a man in his forties with acute or convalescent COVID-19. Sequencing was performed on peripheral blood. CDR3 protein: CASSLPGSSYEQYF. DNA of the CDR3: TGCGCCAGCAGCTTACCGGGAAGCTCCTACGAGCAGTACTTC. The variable domain in full, with the rest retrieved from reference TRBV5-1 and TRBJ2-7, is KAGVTQTPRYLIKTRGQQVTLSCSPISGHRSVSWYQQTPGQGLQFLFEYFSETQRNKGNFPGRFSGRQFSNSRSEMNVSTLELGDSALYLCASSLPGSSYEQYFGPGTRLTVT.